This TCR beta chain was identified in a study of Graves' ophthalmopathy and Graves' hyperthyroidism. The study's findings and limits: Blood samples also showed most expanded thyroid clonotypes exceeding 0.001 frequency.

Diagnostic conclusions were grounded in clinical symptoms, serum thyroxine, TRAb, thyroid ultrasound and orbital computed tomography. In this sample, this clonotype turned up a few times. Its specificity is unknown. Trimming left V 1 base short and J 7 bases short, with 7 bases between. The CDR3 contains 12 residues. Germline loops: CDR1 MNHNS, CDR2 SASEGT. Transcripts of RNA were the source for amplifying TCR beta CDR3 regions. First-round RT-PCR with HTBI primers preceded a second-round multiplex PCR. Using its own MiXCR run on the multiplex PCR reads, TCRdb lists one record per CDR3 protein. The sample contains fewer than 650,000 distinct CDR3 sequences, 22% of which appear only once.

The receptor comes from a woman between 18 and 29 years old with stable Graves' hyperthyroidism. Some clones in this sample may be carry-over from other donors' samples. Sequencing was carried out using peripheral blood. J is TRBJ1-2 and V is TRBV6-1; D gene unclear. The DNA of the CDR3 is TGTGCCAGCAGTGAAGTTGGGTTTGGCTACACCTTC. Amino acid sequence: CASSEVGFGYTF.